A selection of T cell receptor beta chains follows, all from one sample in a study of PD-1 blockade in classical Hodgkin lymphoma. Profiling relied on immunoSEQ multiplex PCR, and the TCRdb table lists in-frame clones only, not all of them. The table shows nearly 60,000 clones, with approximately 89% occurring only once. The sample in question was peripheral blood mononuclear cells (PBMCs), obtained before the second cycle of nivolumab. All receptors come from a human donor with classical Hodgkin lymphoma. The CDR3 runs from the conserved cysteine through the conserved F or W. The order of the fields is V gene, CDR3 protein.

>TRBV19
CASSRALEQGSFF
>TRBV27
CASSLGAGGLGTDTQYF
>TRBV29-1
CSVDRFLGNEQFF
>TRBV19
CASSTSDTQYF
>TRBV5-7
CAPQGGPPQGKNIQYF
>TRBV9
CASSPMGEGIYNEQFF
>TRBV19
CASSTFRGGTQYF
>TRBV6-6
CASSPRAGGEQFF
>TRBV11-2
CASSLVLGTPEAFF
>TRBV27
CASSTGQFYEQYF
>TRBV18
CASSPPARGEQYF
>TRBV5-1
CASSLGGAPADTQYF
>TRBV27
CASSPMTSGGPSGEQYF
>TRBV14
CASSQFLGPPDTQYF
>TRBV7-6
CASSLGRDYEQYF
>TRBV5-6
CASSQTVYEQYF
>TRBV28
CASSRPGTGVSSYNEQFF
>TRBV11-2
CASSFLVAKGLVKYNEQFF
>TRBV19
CASSIVGSPYEQYF
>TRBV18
CASSPPNPDYTIYF
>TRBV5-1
CASSLEGDGMNTEAFF
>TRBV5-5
CASSLKPNSNQPQHF
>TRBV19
CASSIGLAGVEQYF
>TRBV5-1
CASSLFLMNTEAFF
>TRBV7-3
CASSLTSGGGYTF
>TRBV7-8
CASSLTGLLYFTDTQYF
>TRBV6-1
CASTGLYMNTEAFF
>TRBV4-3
CASSQDLDGGGEKLFF
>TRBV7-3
CASSLRPGLKETQYF
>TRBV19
CASSIGPLSSYEQYF
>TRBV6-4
CASSSGRDTGELFF
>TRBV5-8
CASSPRSGEGEKLFF
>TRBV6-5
CASSTGGEKLFF
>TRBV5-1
CASSGLAGFGTGELFF
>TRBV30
CAWSVAGERELFF
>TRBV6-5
CASSYGTTTNEKLFF
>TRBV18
CASSLRDRVPLIQETQYF
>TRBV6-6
CASSYNQPQHF
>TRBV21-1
CASSKALWYEQFF
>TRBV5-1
CASSPWRGATTNEQFF
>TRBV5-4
CASSLAQTAEAFF
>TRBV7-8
CASSNGQSYGYTF
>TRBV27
CASSFRLAAYEQYF
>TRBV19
CARTRGYSGNTIYF
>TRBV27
CASKGGDPNRDLGTDTQYF
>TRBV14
CASSPRDTFTDTQYF
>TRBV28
CASSLLFPRQVIAYEQYF
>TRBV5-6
CASSFRLAGRSYEQYF
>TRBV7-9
CASSLDVGGSYEQYF
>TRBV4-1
CASSQDHGKTSSGNTIYF
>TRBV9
CASSEDGGLQETQYF
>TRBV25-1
CASSEWWDEQFF
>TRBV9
CASSGGTSGLVTQYF